The rows below give T cell receptor beta chains drawn from one sample of a study of cytomegalovirus exposure and HLA in healthy donors. The repertoire was sequenced with immunoSEQ multiplex PCR; TCRdb's copy has only in-frame clones and lacks some. The profile shows some 120,000 clones, about 83% of them singletons. Sequencing was carried out using PBMCs. The receptors here all came from a man in his thirties or forties in good health and CMV-seronegative. Each CDR3 is given with its conserved first and last residue. D genes are given only for firm matches. The size field is filled for only some rows; it gives once, few, many or a size class.

>TRBJ2-5|once|TRBD2|TRBV10-1
CASSESLAGGETQYF
TGCGCCAGCAGTGAAAGTCTAGCGGGAGGAGAGACCCAGTACTTC
>TRBJ1-5|.|.|TRBV7-9
CASSLALGANQPQHF
TGTGCCAGCAGCTTAGCGCTGGGGGCTAATCAGCCCCAGCATTTT
>TRBJ2-7|.|TRBD2|TRBV14
CASSQDRSGRNEQYF
TGTGCCAGCAGCCAAGATCGTAGCGGGAGGAACGAGCAGTACTTC
>TRBJ1-1|.|.|TRBV7-2
CASSSLAEYTEAFF
TGTGCCAGCAGCTCCTTAGCGGAGTACACTGAAGCTTTCTTT
>TRBJ2-7|.|.|TRBV10-3
CAINDRGGGYEQYF
TGTGCCATCAACGATCGAGGGGGGGGATACGAGCAGTACTTC
>TRBJ2-3|.|TRBD2|TRBV27
CASSSLAGGGDTQYF
TGTGCCAGCAGTTCACTAGCGGGGGGGGGAGATACGCAGTATTTT
>TRBJ2-1|.|.|TRBV7-9
CASLRDLRNNEQFF
TGTGCCAGCCTGCGGGACTTACGAAACAATGAGCAGTTCTTC
>TRBJ2-1|.|TRBD2|TRBV4-1
CASSQPAGGLYNEQFF
TGCGCCAGCAGCCAACCCGCGGGGGGCCTCTACAATGAGCAGTTCTTC
>TRBJ1-1|.|.|TRBV5-1
CASSLGQGSTEAFF
TGCGCCAGCAGCTTGGGGCAGGGGTCCACTGAAGCTTTCTTT
>TRBJ2-7|.|.|TRBV5-1
CASSLDTRAATEQYF
TGCGCCAGCAGCTTGGATACTAGAGCCGCGACCGAGCAGTACTTC
>TRBJ1-5|.|.|TRBV6-5
CASSYSGVEQPQHF
TGTGCCAGCAGTTACTCAGGGGTGGAGCAGCCCCAGCATTTT
>TRBJ2-5|.|.|TRBV29-1
CSVEGYQETQYF
TGCAGCGTTGAGGGCTACCAAGAGACCCAGTACTTC
>TRBJ2-7|.|TRBD2|TRBV5-4
CASSPGLAGEIEQYF
TGTGCCAGCAGCCCCGGACTAGCGGGTGAGATCGAGCAGTACTTC
>TRBJ2-1|.|.|TRBV7-8
CASSGRVGTWGFF
TGTGCCAGCAGCGGCCGTGTTGGGACTTGGGGCTTCTTC